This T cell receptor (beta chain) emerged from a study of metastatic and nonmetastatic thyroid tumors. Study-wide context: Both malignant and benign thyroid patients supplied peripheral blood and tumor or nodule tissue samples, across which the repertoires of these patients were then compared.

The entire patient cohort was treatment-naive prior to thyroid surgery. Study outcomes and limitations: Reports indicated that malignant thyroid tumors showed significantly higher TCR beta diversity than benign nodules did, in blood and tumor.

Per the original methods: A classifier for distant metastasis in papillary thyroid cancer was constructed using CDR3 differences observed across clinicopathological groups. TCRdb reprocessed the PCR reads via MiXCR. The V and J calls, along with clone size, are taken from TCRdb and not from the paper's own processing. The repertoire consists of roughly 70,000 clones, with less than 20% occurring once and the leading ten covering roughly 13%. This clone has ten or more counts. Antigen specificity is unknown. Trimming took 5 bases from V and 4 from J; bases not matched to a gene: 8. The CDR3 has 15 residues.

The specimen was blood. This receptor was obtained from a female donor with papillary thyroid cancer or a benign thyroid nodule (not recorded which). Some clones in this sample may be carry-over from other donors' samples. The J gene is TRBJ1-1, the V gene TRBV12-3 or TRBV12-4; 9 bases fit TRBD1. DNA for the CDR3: TGTGCCAGCAGTCTGGCCGGGACAGGGACCACTGAAGCTTTCTTT. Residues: CASSLAGTGTTEAFF.